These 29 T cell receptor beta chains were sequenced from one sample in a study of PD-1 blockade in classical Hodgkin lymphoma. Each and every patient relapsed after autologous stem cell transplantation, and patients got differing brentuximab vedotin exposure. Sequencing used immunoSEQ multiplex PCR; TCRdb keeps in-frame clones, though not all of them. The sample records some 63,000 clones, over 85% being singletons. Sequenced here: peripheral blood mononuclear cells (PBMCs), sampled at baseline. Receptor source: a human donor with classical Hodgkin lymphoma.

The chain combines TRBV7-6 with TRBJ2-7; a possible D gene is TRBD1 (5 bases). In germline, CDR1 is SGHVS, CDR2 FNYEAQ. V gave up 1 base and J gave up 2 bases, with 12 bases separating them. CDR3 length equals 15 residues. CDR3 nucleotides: TGTGCCAGCAGCTTAGGCGACAGCCATCCCTACGAGCAGTACTTC. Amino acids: CASSLGDSHPYEQYF.

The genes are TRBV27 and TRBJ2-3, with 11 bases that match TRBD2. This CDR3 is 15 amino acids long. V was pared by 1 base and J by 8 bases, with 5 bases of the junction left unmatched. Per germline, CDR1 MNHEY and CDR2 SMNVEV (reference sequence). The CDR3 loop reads CASSLLAGGPGTQYF. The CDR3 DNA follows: TGTGCCAGCAGTTTATTAGCGGGAGGGCCGGGTACGCAGTATTTT.

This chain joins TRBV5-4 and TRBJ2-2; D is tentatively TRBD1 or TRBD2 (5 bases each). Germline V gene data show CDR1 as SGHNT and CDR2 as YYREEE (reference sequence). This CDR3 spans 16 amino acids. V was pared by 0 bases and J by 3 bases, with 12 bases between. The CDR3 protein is CASSLARWGYTGELFF. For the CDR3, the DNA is TGTGCCAGCAGCTTGGCGAGGTGGGGGTACACCGGGGAGCTGTTTTTT.

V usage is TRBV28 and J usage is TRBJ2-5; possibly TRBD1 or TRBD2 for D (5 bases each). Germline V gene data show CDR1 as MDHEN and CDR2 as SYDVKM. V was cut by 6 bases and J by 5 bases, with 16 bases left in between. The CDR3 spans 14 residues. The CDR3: CASSRGVHRETQYF. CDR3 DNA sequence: TGTGCCAGCAGCCGAGGGGTCCACCGCGAGACCCAGTACTTC.

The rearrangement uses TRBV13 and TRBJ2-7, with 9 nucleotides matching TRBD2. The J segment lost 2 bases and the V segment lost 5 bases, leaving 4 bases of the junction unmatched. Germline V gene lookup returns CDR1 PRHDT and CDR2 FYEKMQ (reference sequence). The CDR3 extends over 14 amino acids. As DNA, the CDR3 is TGTGCCAGCAGCCCGCGGGAGGGGGCCTACGAGCAGTACTTC. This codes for CASSPREGAYEQYF. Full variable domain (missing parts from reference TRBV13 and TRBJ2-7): AAGVIQSPRHLIKEKRETATLKCYPIPRHDTVYWYQQGPGQDPQFLISFYEKMQSDKGSIPDRFSAQQFSDYHSELNMSSLELGDSALYFCASSPREGAYEQYFGPGTRLTVT.

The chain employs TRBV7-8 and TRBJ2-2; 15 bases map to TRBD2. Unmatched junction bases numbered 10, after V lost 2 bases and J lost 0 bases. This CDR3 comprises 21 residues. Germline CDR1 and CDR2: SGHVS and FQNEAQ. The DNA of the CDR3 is TGTGCCAGCAGCTTATTTGGGGGGGGACTAGCGGGAGGAACGAACACCGGGGAGCTGTTTTTT. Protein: CASSLFGGGLAGGTNTGELFF.

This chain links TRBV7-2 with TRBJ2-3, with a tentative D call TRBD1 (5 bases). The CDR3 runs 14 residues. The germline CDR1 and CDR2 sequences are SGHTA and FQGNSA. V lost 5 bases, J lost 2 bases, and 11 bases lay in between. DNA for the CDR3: TGTGCCAGCAGCCTCGCAGGGTACACAGATACGCAGTATTTT. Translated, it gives CASSLAGYTDTQYF.

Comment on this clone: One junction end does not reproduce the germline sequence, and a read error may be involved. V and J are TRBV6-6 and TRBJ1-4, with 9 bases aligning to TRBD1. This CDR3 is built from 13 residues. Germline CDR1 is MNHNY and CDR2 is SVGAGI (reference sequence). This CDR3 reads CASSYHSGQGFHF. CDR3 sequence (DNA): TGTGCCAGCAGTTACCACTCGGGACAGGGTTTCCATTTT.

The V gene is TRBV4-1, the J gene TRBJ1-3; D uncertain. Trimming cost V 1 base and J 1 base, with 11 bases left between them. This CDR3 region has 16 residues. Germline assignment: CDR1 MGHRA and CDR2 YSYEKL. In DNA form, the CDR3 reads TGCGCCAGCAGCCAAGGGCACAGCGGATCTGGAAACACCATATATTTT. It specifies CASSQGHSGSGNTIYF.

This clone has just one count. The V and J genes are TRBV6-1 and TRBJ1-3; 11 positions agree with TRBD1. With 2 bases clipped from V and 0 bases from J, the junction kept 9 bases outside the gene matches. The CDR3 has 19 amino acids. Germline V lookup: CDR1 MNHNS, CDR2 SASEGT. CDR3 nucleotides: TGTGCCAGCAGTGAAAGGGACAGGGGGTTGACACGCTCTGGAAACACCATATATTTT. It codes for CASSERDRGLTRSGNTIYF.

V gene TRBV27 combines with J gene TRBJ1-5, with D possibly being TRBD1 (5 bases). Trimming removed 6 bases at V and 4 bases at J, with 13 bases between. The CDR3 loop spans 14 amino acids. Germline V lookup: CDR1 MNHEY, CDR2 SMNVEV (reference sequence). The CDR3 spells CASSRGTENQPQHF. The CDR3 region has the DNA TGTGCCAGCAGCAGAGGGACGGAGAATCAGCCCCAGCATTTT.

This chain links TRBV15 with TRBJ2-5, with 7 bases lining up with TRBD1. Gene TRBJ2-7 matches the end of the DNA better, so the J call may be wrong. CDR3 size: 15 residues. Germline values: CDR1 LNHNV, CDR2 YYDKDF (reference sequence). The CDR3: CATSTPPGQSYEQYF. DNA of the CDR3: TGTGCCACCAGCACCCCGCCGGGACAGTCCTACGAGCAGTACTTC.

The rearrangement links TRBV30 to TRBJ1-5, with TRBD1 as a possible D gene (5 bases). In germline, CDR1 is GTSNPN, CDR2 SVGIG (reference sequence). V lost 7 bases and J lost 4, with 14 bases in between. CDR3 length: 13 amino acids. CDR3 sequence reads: CAYAQGSNQPQHF. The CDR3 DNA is TGTGCCTATGCCCAGGGATCGAATCAGCCCCAGCATTTT.

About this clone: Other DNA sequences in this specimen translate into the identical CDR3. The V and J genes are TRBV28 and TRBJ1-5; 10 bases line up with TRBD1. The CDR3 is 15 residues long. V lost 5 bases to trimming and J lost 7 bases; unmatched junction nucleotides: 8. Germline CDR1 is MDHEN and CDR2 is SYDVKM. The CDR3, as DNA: TGTGCCAGCAGTCCCGGACAGGGGGGGTACCAGCCCCAGCATTTT. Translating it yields CASSPGQGGYQPQHF.

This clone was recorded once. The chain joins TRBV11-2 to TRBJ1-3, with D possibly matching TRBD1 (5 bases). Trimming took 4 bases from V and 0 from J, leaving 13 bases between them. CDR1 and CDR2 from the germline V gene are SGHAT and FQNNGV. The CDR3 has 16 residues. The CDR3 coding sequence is TGTGCCAGCAGCTGGGGGGACGGTCGCTCTGGAAACACCATATATTTT. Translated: CASSWGDGRSGNTIYF.

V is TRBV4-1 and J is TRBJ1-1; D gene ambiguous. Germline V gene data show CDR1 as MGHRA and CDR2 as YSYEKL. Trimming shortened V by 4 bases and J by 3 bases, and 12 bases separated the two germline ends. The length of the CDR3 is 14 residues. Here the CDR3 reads CASSLAGRDTEAFF. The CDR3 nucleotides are TGCGCCAGCAGCCTAGCGGGGAGGGACACTGAAGCTTTCTTT.

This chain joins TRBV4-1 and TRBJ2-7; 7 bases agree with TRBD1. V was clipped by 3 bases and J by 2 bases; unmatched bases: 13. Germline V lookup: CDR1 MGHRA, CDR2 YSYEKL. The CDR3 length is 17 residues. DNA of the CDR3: TGCGCCAGCAGCCACAAACTCGGGACAGATAGTCCCTACGAGCAGTACTTC. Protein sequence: CASSHKLGTDSPYEQYF.

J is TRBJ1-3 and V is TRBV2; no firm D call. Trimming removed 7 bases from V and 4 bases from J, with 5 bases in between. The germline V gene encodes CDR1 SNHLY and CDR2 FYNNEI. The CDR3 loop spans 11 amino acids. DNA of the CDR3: TGTGCCAGCATGTACGGAAACACCATATATTTT. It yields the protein CASMYGNTIYF.

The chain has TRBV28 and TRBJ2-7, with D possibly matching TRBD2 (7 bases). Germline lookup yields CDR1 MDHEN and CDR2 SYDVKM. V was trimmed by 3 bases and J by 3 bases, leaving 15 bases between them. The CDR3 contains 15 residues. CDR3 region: CASSLRIGGVYEQYF. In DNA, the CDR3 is TGTGCCAGCAGTTTGCGCATAGGGGGGGTCTACGAGCAGTACTTC. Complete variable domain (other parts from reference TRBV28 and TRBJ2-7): DVKVTQSSRYLVKRTGEKVFLECVQDMDHENMFWYRQDPGLGLRLIYFSYDVKMKEKGDIPEGYSVSREKKERFSLILESASTNQTSMYLCASSLRIGGVYEQYFGPGTRLTVT.

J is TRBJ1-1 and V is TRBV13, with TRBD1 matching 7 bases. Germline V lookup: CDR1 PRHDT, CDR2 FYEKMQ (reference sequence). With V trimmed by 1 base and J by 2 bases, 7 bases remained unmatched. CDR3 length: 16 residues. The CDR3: CASSLEPGDRNTEAFF. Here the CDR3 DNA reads TGTGCCAGCAGCTTAGAGCCAGGGGACAGAAACACTGAAGCTTTCTTT.

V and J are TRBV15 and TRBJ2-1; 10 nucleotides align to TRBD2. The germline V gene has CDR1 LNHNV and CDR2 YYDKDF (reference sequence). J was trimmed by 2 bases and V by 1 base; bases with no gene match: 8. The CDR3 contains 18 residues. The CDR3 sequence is CATSRAHPSGGAYNEQFF. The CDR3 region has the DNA TGTGCCACCAGCAGAGCTCACCCTAGCGGGGGCGCCTACAATGAGCAGTTCTTC.

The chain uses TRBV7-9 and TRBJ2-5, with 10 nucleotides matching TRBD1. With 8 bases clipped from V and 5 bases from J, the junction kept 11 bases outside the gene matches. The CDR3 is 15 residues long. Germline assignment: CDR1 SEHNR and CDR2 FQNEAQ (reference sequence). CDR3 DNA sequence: TGTGCCAGCGGGGACAGGGGCACGCGGCAGGAGACCCAGTACTTC. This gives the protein CASGDRGTRQETQYF.

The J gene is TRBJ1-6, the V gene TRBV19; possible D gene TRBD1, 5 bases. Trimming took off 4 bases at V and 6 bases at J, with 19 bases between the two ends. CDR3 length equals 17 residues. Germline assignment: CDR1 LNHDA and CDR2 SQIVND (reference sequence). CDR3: CASSKGKTKATNSPLHF. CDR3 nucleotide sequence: TGTGCCAGTAGTAAGGGGAAGACCAAAGCAACTAATTCACCCCTCCACTTT.

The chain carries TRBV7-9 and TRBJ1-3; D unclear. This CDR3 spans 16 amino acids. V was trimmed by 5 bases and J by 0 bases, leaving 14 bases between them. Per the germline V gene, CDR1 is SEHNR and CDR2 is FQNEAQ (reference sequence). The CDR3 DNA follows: TGTGCCAGCAGCCCACCTGGCAGCCCCTCTGGAAACACCATATATTTT. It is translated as CASSPPGSPSGNTIYF.

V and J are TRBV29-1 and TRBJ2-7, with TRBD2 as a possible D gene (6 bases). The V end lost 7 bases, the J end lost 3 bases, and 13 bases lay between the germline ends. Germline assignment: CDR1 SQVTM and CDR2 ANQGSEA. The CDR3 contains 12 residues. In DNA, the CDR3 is TGCAGCGCGGCTCGGGGGATCTACGAGCAGTACTTC. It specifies CSAARGIYEQYF.

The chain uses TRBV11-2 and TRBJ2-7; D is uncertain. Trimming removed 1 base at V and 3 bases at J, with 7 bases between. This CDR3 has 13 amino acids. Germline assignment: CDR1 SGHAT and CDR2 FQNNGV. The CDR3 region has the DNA TGTGCCAGCAGCTTAGCCCCTGACTACGAGCAGTACTTC. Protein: CASSLAPDYEQYF.

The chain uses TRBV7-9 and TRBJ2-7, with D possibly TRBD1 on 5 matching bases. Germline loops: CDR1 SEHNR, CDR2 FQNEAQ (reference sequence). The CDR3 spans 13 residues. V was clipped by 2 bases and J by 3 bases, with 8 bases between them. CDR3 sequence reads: CASSLYQGYEQYF. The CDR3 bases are TGTGCCAGCAGCTTATATCAGGGCTACGAGCAGTACTTC.

The CDR3 region has the DNA TGTGCCAGCAGGGGACTGGGGGGATCTAACTATGGCTACACCTTC. Residues: CASRGLGGSNYGYTF. This rearrangement joins TRBV2 to TRBJ1-2; D is perhaps TRBD1 (5 bases). Deletions cut 6 bases from V and 0 bases from J, with 14 bases between. CDR3 length equals 15 residues. Germline V lookup: CDR1 SNHLY, CDR2 FYNNEI.

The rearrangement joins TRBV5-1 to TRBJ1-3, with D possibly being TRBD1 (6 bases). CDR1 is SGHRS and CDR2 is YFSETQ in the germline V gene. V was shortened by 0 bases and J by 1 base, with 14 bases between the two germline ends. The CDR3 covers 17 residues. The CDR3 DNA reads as TGCGCCAGCAGCTTGGTGGGACAAAGTACGTCTGGAAACACCATATATTTT. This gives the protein CASSLVGQSTSGNTIYF.